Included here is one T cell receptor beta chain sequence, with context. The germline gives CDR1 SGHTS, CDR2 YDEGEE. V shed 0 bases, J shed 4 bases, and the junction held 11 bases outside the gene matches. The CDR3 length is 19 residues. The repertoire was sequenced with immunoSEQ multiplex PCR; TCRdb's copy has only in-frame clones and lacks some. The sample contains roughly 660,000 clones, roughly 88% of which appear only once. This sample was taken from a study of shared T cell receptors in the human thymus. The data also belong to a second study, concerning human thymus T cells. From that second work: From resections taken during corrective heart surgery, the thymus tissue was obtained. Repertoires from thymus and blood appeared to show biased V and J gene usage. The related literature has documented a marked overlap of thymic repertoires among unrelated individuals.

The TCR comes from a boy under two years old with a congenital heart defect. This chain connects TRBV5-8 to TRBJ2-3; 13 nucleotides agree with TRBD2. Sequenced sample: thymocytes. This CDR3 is CASSLAVTGLAGTADTQYF. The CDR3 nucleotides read TGTGCCAGCAGCTTGGCCGTCACGGGACTAGCGGGAACAGCAGATACGCAGTATTTT.